This T cell receptor beta chain was observed in a study of blood T cell repertoires in COVID-19. Whole-study context: Samples came from the United States, Italy and Spain, spanning acute and convalescent COVID-19.

Assay: immunoSEQ multiplex PCR; the TCRdb copy retains only in-frame clones and omits some. The data hold fewer than 350,000 clones, with 65% to 90% observed a single time. CDR1 and CDR2 from the germline V gene are MNHEY and SVGAGI. The CDR3 loop spans 15 amino acids. Deletions cut 2 bases from V and 6 bases from J, with 13 bases between. Input material: peripheral blood. The chain is built from TRBV6-5 and TRBJ1-4; D uncertain. The receptor was isolated from a woman in her sixties or seventies with active or convalescent COVID-19. The CDR3: CASSYGDPRYEKLFF. The DNA of the CDR3 is TGTGCCAGCAGTTACGGAGACCCACGTTATGAAAAACTGTTTTTT.